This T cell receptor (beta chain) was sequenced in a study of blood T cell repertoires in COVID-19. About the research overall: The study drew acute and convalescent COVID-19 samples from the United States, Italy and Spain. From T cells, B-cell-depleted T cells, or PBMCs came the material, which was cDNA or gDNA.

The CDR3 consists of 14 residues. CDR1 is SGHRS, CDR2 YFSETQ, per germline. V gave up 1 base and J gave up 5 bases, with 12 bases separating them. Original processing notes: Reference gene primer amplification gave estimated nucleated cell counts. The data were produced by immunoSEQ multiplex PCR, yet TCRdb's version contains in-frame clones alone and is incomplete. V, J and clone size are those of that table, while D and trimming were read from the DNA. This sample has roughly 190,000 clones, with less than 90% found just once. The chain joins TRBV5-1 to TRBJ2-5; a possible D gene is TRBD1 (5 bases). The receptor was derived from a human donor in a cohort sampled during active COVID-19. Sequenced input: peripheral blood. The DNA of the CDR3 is TGCGCCAGCAGCTTGTTCCAGGGTTTGGAGACCCAGTACTTC. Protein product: CASSLFQGLETQYF.